The 27 T cell receptor beta chains presented below share a single source sample, sequenced in a study of cytomegalovirus exposure and HLA in healthy donors. Here immunoSEQ multiplex PCR was the method, and the copy in TCRdb shows in-frame clones only, minus some. The data show roughly 170,000 clones, with roughly 80% seen just once and 2.5% to 3% held by the top ten. Sequenced input: PBMCs. The receptors shown here come from a woman under 30 in good health and CMV-seropositive.

The V gene is TRBV5-1, the J gene TRBJ1-1, with D unresolved. V was shortened by 4 bases and J by 3 bases, with 10 bases between the two germline ends. The CDR3 is made up of 13 amino acids. CDR1 SGHRS and CDR2 YFSETQ come from the germline V gene. CDR3 region: CASSLLADTEAFF. As DNA, the CDR3 is TGCGCCAGCAGCCTCCTCGCGGACACTGAAGCTTTCTTT.

V gene TRBV4-3 combines with J gene TRBJ2-1; D remains unclear. The CDR3 contains 14 residues. Trimming removed 0 bases from V and 6 bases from J, with 9 bases in between. Germline values: CDR1 LGHNA, CDR2 YSLEER. CDR3 sequence: CASSQELAVNEQFF. CDR3 DNA: TGCGCCAGCAGCCAAGAACTCGCGGTCAATGAGCAGTTCTTC.

The chain has TRBV6-5 and TRBJ2-2; D perhaps matches TRBD2 (6 bases). V dropped 8 bases and J dropped 3 bases, with 16 bases sitting between them. CDR1 MNHEY and CDR2 SVGAGI come from the germline V gene. This CDR3 has 15 residues. CDR3 coding DNA: TGTGCCAGCCTCCCACGAGGGACTTACACCGGGGAGCTGTTTTTT. Its protein product is CASLPRGTYTGELFF.

The chain uses TRBV30 and TRBJ1-6, with D possibly being TRBD1 (5 bases). Germline V gene sequence: CDR1 GTSNPN, CDR2 SVGIG (reference sequence). V was clipped by 8 bases and J by 2 bases, with 19 bases between them. The CDR3 runs 16 residues. DNA for the CDR3: TGTGCCATCGGGGCAGGGAGGAGGGCCTATAATTCACCCCTCCACTTT. Its translation: CAIGAGRRAYNSPLHF.

DNA of the CDR3: TGTGCCAGCAGCCGCCTCGGGGGGGCTTACAATGAGCAGTTCTTC. It translates to CASSRLGGAYNEQFF. The rearrangement links TRBV14 to TRBJ2-1; TRBD2 aligns across 8 bases. Trimming at V came to 4 bases and at J to 4 bases, leaving 6 bases not matched to a gene. The CDR3 totals 15 residues. Germline-derived CDR1 and CDR2 are SGHDN and FVKESK.

This chain uses TRBV4-1 with TRBJ2-7, with TRBD1 matching 8 bases. Germline V gene data show CDR1 as MGHRA and CDR2 as YSYEKL. V lost 8 bases to trimming and J lost 5 bases; unmatched junction nucleotides: 11. The CDR3 sequence is 14 residues long. The CDR3 spells CASSRTGMLDEQYF. CDR3 nucleotides: TGCGCCAGCTCGAGGACAGGGATGTTGGACGAGCAGTACTTC.

The rearrangement joins TRBV7-8 to TRBJ2-7, with D perhaps TRBD2 (6 bases). The V end was cut by 5 bases, the J end by 2 bases, with 13 bases between. There are 14 residues in the CDR3. Per the germline V gene, CDR1 is SGHVS and CDR2 is FQNEAQ. CDR3 DNA sequence: TGTGCCAGCAGCCATAGCGGACAAACCTACGAGCAGTACTTC. This sequence encodes CASSHSGQTYEQYF.

Worth noting for this clone: Other DNA sequences in the same sample also yield this CDR3. This chain uses TRBV5-1 with TRBJ1-6, with 7 bases aligning to TRBD1. CDR3 size: 14 residues. Trimming took 0 bases from V and 13 from J; bases not matched to a gene: 7. Looked up from germline, CDR1 is SGHRS and CDR2 is YFSETQ. CDR3: CASSLAGRGSPLHF. The CDR3, as DNA: TGCGCCAGCAGCTTGGCCGGCAGGGGGTCGCCCCTCCACTTT.

This sequence joins TRBV6-5 and TRBJ1-1, with D perhaps matching TRBD1 (5 bases). CDR3 size: 13 residues. The germline CDR1 and CDR2 sequences are MNHEY and SVGAGI. Trimming stripped 8 bases from V and 6 bases from J, with 16 bases between. DNA for the CDR3: TGTGCCAGCGGTGATCCAGGGAGGGCTGAAGCTTTCTTT. It encodes CASGDPGRAEAFF.

V and J are TRBV5-1 and TRBJ1-4; 7 nucleotides match TRBD1. CDR1 and CDR2 (germline): SGHRS, YFSETQ. This CDR3 comprises 15 residues. The V gene end was trimmed by 0 bases and the J gene end by 7 bases; junction bases not matched to a gene: 6. CDR3 bases: TGCGCCAGCAGCTTGGAAAGGGGGCTTGGTGAAAAACTGTTTTTT. It is translated as CASSLERGLGEKLFF.

This sequence joins TRBV10-3 and TRBJ1-5; no definite D call. V gave up 7 bases and J gave up 5 bases, with 12 bases separating them. CDR3 length: 13 residues. Germline loops: CDR1 ENHRY, CDR2 SYGVKD. The CDR3 here is CAITGNRDQPQHF. As DNA, the CDR3 is TGTGCCATCACCGGTAATCGAGATCAGCCCCAGCATTTT.

Here the CDR3 reads CASKPTGTEAYGYTF. Written as DNA, the CDR3 is TGTGCCAGCAAGCCCACGGGGACAGAAGCCTATGGCTACACCTTC. This sequence joins TRBV19 and TRBJ1-2, with 7 bases that match TRBD1. The length of the CDR3 is 15 residues. V trimming: 9 bases; J trimming: 4 bases; junction bases outside the gene matches: 14. Germline CDR1 reads LNHDA; CDR2 reads SQIVND (reference sequence).

This clone came up a few times. This chain connects TRBV9 to TRBJ2-1, with 12 bases lining up with TRBD2. The CDR3 loop spans 17 amino acids. Germline V gene data show CDR1 as SGDLS and CDR2 as YYNGEE. J was trimmed by 8 bases and V by 0 bases; bases with no gene match: 9. CDR3 DNA sequence: TGTGCCAGCAGCGTAGCGACTAGCGGGGGCTCTATAGATGAGCAGTTCTTC. Encoded protein: CASSVATSGGSIDEQFF.

The chain uses TRBV29-1 and TRBJ1-1; possible D gene TRBD1, 5 bases. The V and J ends lost 1 base and 1 base respectively, with 7 bases between them. CDR1 SQVTM and CDR2 ANQGSEA come from the germline V gene. The CDR3 loop spans 13 amino acids. In DNA form, the CDR3 reads TGCAGCGTTGAAGGGACAAAGAACACTGAAGCTTTCTTT. Translating gives CSVEGTKNTEAFF.

The chain recombines TRBV5-1 with TRBJ2-1; maybe TRBD1 (6 bases). CDR3 size: 13 residues. Per germline, CDR1 SGHRS and CDR2 YFSETQ. V was pared by 8 bases and J by 6 bases, with 15 bases between. CDR3 sequence reads: CARNRDGGNEQFF. CDR3 nucleotide sequence: TGCGCCAGAAACAGGGACGGAGGCAATGAGCAGTTCTTC.

V usage is TRBV7-6 and J usage is TRBJ2-7; TRBD2 aligns across 11 bases. The CDR3 covers 16 residues. Germline CDR1 reads SGHVS; CDR2 reads FNYEAQ. The J segment lost 2 bases and the V segment lost 0 bases, leaving 3 bases of the junction unmatched. CDR3 coding DNA: TGTGCCAGCAGCTTAGCGCCTAGCGGGGGGACCTACGAGCAGTACTTC. It translates to CASSLAPSGGTYEQYF.

V usage is TRBV13 and J usage is TRBJ2-4; 7 bases map to TRBD2. V was clipped by 4 bases and J by 2 bases; unmatched bases: 5. CDR3 length equals 15 residues. CDR1 PRHDT and CDR2 FYEKMQ come from the germline V gene (reference sequence). CDR3 nucleotides: TGTGCCAGCAGCTGGCTGCGGGGGACCAAAAACATTCAGTACTTC. Translating it yields CASSWLRGTKNIQYF.

CDR3 in amino acids: CASRVSGGARETQYF. For the CDR3, the DNA is TGTGCCAGCAGAGTCAGCGGGGGGGCGAGGGAGACCCAGTACTTC. The gene calls are TRBV6-1 and TRBJ2-5, with 10 bases that match TRBD2. Germline values: CDR1 MNHNS, CDR2 SASEGT. V was pared by 6 bases and J by 5 bases, with 9 bases of the junction left unmatched. The CDR3 runs 15 residues.

The J gene is TRBJ1-1, the V gene TRBV7-3; TRBD1 matches 8 bases. The germline gives CDR1 SGHTA, CDR2 FQGTGA. The CDR3 extends over 16 amino acids. J was trimmed by 3 bases and V by 4 bases; bases with no gene match: 10. The CDR3 DNA sequence: TGTGCCAGCAGCTCCAATCCCCAGGGGGCGGACACTGAAGCTTTCTTT. It codes for CASSSNPQGADTEAFF.

The rearrangement uses TRBV18 and TRBJ2-2; 8 bases are shared with TRBD1. Germline V gene data show CDR1 as KGHSH and CDR2 as LQKENI. V lost 3 bases and J lost 4; bases outside the gene matches: 10. The CDR3 totals 17 residues. CDR3 nucleotide sequence: TGTGCCAGCTCACCCCCCGGGACAGGTCAATCCACCGGGGAGCTGTTTTTT. As protein: CASSPPGTGQSTGELFF.

The chain recombines TRBV4-2 with TRBJ2-5, with 7 bases aligning to TRBD2. The CDR3 loop spans 16 amino acids. J gave up 4 bases and V 0 bases, and 8 bases lay outside the gene matches. In germline, CDR1 is LGHNA, CDR2 YNFKEQ. The CDR3 bases are TGTGCCAGCAGCCAAGATTTTGGGGGGGTGGGAGAGACCCAGTACTTC. Amino acid sequence: CASSQDFGGVGETQYF.

The gene calls are TRBV19 and TRBJ1-6; 9 bases fit TRBD1. CDR1 is LNHDA and CDR2 is SQIVND in the germline V gene (reference sequence). The CDR3 has 17 residues. V dropped 2 bases and J dropped 5; count of bases not matched to a gene: 7. The DNA of the CDR3 is TGTGCCAGTAGTATAATTTTCCGGACAGGGGATAATTCACCCCTCCACTTT. It translates to CASSIIFRTGDNSPLHF.

This clone was seen many times. V usage is TRBV18 and J usage is TRBJ1-5, with D uncertain. The CDR3 has 14 amino acids. Deletions cut 5 bases from V and 4 bases from J, with 12 bases between. Germline V gene lookup returns CDR1 KGHSH and CDR2 LQKENI. The DNA of the CDR3 is TGTGCCAGCTCATACGACGGGTTAAATCAGCCCCAGCATTTT. Its protein is CASSYDGLNQPQHF.

The chain uses TRBV20-1 and TRBJ1-1; the D gene is possibly TRBD1 (5 bases). V shed 5 bases and J shed 7 bases, with 8 bases lying between them. The CDR3 runs to 10 residues. Germline V CDR1 and CDR2: DFQATT, SNEGSKA (reference sequence). The CDR3 bases are TGCAGTGCTTTGGGGCTTGAAGCTTTCTTT. It yields the protein CSALGLEAFF.

The chain couples TRBV5-1 to TRBJ2-2; a possible D gene is TRBD1 (5 bases). This CDR3 comprises 17 residues. V was clipped by 4 bases and J by 6 bases, with 22 bases between them. Germline loops: CDR1 SGHRS, CDR2 YFSETQ. The CDR3 here is CASSPPLSTEQAGELFF. The CDR3 region has the DNA TGCGCCAGCAGCCCCCCCCTATCGACAGAGCAGGCCGGGGAGCTGTTTTTT.

The V gene is TRBV4-2, the J gene TRBJ2-1; TRBD2 matches at 8 bases. CDR3 size: 16 residues. V lost 2 bases, J lost 4 bases, and 7 bases stayed unmatched. In germline, CDR1 is LGHNA, CDR2 YNFKEQ. The CDR3 bases are TGTGCCAGCAGCCAATCCAGCGGGGGAGGGTACAATGAGCAGTTCTTC. Its translation is CASSQSSGGGYNEQFF.

This chain joins TRBV19 and TRBJ1-5, with D possibly matching TRBD1 (5 bases). This CDR3 has 14 amino acids. Germline CDR1 LNHDA, CDR2 SQIVND (reference sequence). V gave up 3 bases and J gave up 4 bases, with 10 bases separating them. The CDR3 here is CASSIRAFNQPQHF. CDR3 coding DNA: TGTGCCAGTAGTATCAGGGCGTTTAATCAGCCCCAGCATTTT.